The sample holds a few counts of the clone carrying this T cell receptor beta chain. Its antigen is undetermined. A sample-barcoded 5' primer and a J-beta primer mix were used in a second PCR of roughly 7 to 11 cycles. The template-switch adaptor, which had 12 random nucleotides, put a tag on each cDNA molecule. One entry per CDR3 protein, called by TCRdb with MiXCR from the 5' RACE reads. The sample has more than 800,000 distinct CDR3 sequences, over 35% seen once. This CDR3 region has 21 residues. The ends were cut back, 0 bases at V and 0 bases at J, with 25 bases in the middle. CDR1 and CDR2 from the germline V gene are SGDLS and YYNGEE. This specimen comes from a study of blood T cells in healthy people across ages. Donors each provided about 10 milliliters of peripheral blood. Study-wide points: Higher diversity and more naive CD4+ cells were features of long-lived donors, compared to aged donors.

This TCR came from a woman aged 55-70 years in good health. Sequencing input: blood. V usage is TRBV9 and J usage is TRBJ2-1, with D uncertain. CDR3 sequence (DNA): TGTGCCAGCAGCGTAGGGGTTTTTGGGCCAGGTTCCTTGAGCTCCTACAATGAGCAGTTCTTC. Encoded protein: CASSVGVFGPGSLSSYNEQFF.